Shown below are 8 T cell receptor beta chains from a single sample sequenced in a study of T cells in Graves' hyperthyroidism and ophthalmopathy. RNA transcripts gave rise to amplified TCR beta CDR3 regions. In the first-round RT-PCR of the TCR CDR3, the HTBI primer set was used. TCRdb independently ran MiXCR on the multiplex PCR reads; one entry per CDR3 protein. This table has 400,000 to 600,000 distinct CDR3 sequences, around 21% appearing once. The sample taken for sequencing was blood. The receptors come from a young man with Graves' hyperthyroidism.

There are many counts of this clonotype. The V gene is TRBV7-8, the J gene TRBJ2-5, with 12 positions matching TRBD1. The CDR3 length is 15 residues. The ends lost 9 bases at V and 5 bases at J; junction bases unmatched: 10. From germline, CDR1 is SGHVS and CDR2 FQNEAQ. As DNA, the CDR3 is TGTGCCAGTACCTCCGGGACAGGGGGCCGGGAGACCCAGTACTTC. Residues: CASTSGTGGRETQYF.

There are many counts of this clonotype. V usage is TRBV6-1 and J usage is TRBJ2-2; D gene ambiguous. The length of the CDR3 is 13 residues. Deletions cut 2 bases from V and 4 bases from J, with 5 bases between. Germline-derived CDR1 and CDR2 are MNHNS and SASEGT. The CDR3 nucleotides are TGTGCCAGCAGTGAACAATCCACCGGGGAGCTGTTTTTT. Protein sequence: CASSEQSTGELFF.

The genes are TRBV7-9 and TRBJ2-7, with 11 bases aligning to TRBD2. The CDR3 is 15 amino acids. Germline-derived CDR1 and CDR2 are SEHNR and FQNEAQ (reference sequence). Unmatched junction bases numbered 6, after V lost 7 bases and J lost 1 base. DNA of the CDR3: TGTGCCAGCACCTCCGGGACTAGCGGTTCCTACGAGCAGTACTTC. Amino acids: CASTSGTSGSYEQYF.

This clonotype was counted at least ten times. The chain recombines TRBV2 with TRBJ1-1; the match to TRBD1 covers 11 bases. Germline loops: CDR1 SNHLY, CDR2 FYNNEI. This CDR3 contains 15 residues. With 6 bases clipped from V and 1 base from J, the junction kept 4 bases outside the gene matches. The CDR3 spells CASRYGTGGNTEAFF. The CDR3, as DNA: TGTGCCAGCAGATATGGGACAGGGGGGAACACTGAAGCTTTCTTT.

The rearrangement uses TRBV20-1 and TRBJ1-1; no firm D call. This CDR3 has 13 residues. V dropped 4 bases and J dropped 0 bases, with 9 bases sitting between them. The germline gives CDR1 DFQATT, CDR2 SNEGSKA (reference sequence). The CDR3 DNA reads TGCAGTGCTACCCGGGGTGTGAACACTGAAGCTTTCTTT. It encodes CSATRGVNTEAFF.

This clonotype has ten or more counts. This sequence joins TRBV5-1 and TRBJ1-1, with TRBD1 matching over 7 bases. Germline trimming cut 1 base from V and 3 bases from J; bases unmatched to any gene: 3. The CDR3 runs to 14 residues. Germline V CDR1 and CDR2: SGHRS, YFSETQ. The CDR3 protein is CASSLRGQDTEAFF. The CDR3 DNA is TGCGCCAGCAGCTTGAGGGGGCAGGACACTGAAGCTTTCTTT.

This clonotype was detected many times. This CDR3 is CASSLSPSQLETQYF. The CDR3 nucleotides are TGTGCCAGCAGTCTATCCCCCAGTCAGCTGGAGACCCAGTACTTC. This chain links TRBV12-3 or TRBV12-4 with TRBJ2-5; D remains ambiguous. There are 15 residues in the CDR3. Trimming removed 5 bases at V and 5 bases at J, with 18 bases between.

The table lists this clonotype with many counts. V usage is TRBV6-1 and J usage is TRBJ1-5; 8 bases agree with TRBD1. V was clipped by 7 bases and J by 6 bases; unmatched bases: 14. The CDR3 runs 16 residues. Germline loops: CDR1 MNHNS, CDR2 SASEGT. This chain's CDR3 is CASKPLSGGGSQPQHF. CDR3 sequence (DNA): TGTGCCAGCAAGCCCCTATCAGGGGGCGGCAGTCAGCCCCAGCATTTT.